These 18 T cell receptor beta chains originate from one sample sequenced in a study of early T cells in non-severe SARS-CoV-2 infection (dated by TCRdb to 2020 to 2023). Library generation was performed with 5' RACE. Sequencing was performed on a NextSeq 500. TCRdb took the public reads, trimmed them with fastp at Q25, ran MiXCR for clone calling and kept in-frame beta chains. All rows with the same CDR3 protein become a single entry with the most common DNA and genes. Counted in this sample were around 60,000 distinct CDR3 sequences; around 10% of them appeared once. In total, the top ten clones hold less than 3% of the sample. The specimen was whole blood, collected at baseline. These receptors all come from an adult who was a healthcare worker with PCR-confirmed SARS-CoV-2 infection or an uninfected control (not recorded which).

This clonotype was detected a few times. The chain carries TRBV7-3 and TRBJ2-3, with 10 bases identical to TRBD2. CDR3 length: 15 residues. CDR1 is SGHTA and CDR2 is FQGTGA in the germline V gene. Unmatched junction bases numbered 4, after V lost 5 bases and J lost 2 bases. The CDR3 DNA reads as TGTGCCAGCAGCCGAGCGGGGGGGATCACAGATACGCAGTATTTT. It specifies CASSRAGGITDTQYF. Variable domain in full (rest from reference TRBV7-3 and TRBJ2-3): GAGVSQTPSNKVTEKGKYVELRCDPISGHTALYWYRQSLGQGPEFLIYFQGTGAADDSGLPNDRFFAVRPEGSVSTLKIQRTERGDSAVYLCASSRAGGITDTQYFGPGTRLTVL.

This clonotype was seen ten or more times. The chain combines TRBV10-3 with TRBJ1-1; TRBD1 matches 9 bases. The J segment lost 7 bases and the V segment lost 5 bases, leaving 2 bases of the junction unmatched. This CDR3 has 12 residues. Germline V gene data show CDR1 as ENHRY and CDR2 as SYGVKD. In DNA form, the CDR3 reads TGTGCCATCAGTACAGGGGGCGATGAAGCTTTCTTT. Translation: CAISTGGDEAFF.

This clonotype has only a few counts. The J gene is TRBJ2-7, the V gene TRBV12-3 or TRBV12-4; D unresolved. V dropped 3 bases and J dropped 2 bases, with 2 bases sitting between them. This CDR3 contains 11 residues. The CDR3 nucleotides are TGTGCCAGCAGTTTTGCCTACGAGCAGTACTTC. Its translation is CASSFAYEQYF.

This clonotype was recorded a few times. In DNA form, the CDR3 reads TGCAGTGCTAGCGTATCTCATGACAGGGGATATCAGCCCCAGCATTTT. Protein: CSASVSHDRGYQPQHF. This chain connects TRBV20-1 to TRBJ1-5; 8 bases are a match to TRBD1. CDR3 length: 16 amino acids. With 3 bases clipped from V and 5 bases from J, the junction kept 12 bases outside the gene matches. Germline V CDR1 and CDR2: DFQATT, SNEGSKA (reference sequence).

This clonotype was seen more than once but under ten times. V and J are TRBV5-1 and TRBJ1-1, with D possibly being TRBD1 (5 bases). Trimming shortened V by 0 bases and J by 1 base, and 10 bases separated the two germline ends. Germline assignment: CDR1 SGHRS and CDR2 YFSETQ. The CDR3 length is 15 residues. The CDR3 DNA is TGCGCCAGCAGCTTGGAGGGGCCAGGGAACACTGAAGCTTTCTTT. Amino acids: CASSLEGPGNTEAFF.

This clonotype was observed a few times. J is TRBJ2-7 and V is TRBV10-1, with 9 bases that match TRBD1. Germline assignment: CDR1 WNHNN and CDR2 SYGVQD (reference sequence). After removal of 2 bases from V and 6 bases from J, the junction contained 8 bases not matched to a gene. CDR3 length equals 15 residues. In nucleotides, the CDR3 is TGCGCCAGCAGTGAGGGGACAGGGAGAGCCTCCGAGCAGTACTTC. Translation gives CASSEGTGRASEQYF.

V is TRBV11-3 and J is TRBJ2-1; TRBD1 matches 9 bases. The CDR3 is made up of 15 amino acids. V was pared by 0 bases and J by 9 bases, with 6 bases of the junction left unmatched. Germline CDR1 SGHNT, CDR2 YENEEA. This CDR3 is CASSLEPQGASEQFF. The CDR3 nucleotides read TGTGCCAGCAGCTTAGAGCCACAGGGGGCTAGTGAGCAGTTCTTC.

The chain joins TRBV18 to TRBJ1-1; 9 bases line up with TRBD1. This CDR3 is built from 15 residues. Trimming removed 3 bases from V and 3 bases from J; junction bases left unmatched: 5. Germline CDR1 KGHSH, CDR2 LQKENI. The DNA for the CDR3 is TGTGCCAGCTCACCTTACAGGGGGCAGCACACTGAAGCTTTCTTT. Its translation is CASSPYRGQHTEAFF.

J is TRBJ2-2 and V is TRBV11-2; 13 positions agree with TRBD2. V lost 3 bases to trimming and J lost 0 bases; unmatched junction nucleotides: 16. This CDR3 comprises 22 residues. Germline CDR1 reads SGHAT; CDR2 reads FQNNGV. CDR3 loop: CASSFPRVRLAGGHTNTGELFF. The CDR3 DNA reads TGTGCCAGCAGCTTCCCGAGAGTCCGACTAGCGGGGGGCCACACGAACACCGGGGAGCTGTTTTTT.

This clonotype turned up a few times. The V call is TRBV12-3 or TRBV12-4, the J call TRBJ2-5, with 7 bases fitting TRBD2. This CDR3 spans 12 amino acids. The V gene end was trimmed by 8 bases and the J gene end by 3 bases; junction bases not matched to a gene: 3. CDR3 amino acids: CASGRGKETQYF. The CDR3 coding sequence is TGTGCCAGCGGGCGGGGGAAAGAGACCCAGTACTTC.

The V call is TRBV11-2, the J call TRBJ2-1; 8 bases match TRBD2. Losses at the gene ends were 4 bases for V and 2 bases for J; bases not matched to a gene: 7. Germline V gene sequence: CDR1 SGHAT, CDR2 FQNNGV. CDR3 size: 16 residues. CDR3: CASSSVSGKTYNEQFF. The CDR3 DNA reads as TGTGCCAGCAGCTCTGTTAGCGGGAAAACCTACAATGAGCAGTTCTTC. Filled out from reference TRBV11-2 and TRBJ2-1, the complete variable domain reads EAGVAQSPRYKIIEKRQSVAFWCNPISGHATLYWYQQILGQGPKLLIQFQNNGVVDDSQLPKDRFSAERLKGVDSTLKIQPAKLEDSAVYLCASSSVSGKTYNEQFFGPGTRLTVL.

In nucleotides, the CDR3 is TGTGCCAGCAGCGCCGGGTCGAGAAGCACAGATACGCAGTATTTT. It specifies CASSAGSRSTDTQYF. The gene calls are TRBV11-2 and TRBJ2-3; no reliable D call. V gave up 5 bases and J gave up 0 bases, with 12 bases separating them. CDR1 and CDR2 from the germline V gene are SGHAT and FQNNGV. This CDR3 comprises 15 residues.

This clonotype has a handful of counts. The chain employs TRBV5-5 and TRBJ2-4; 7 bases align to TRBD1. This CDR3 is 13 amino acids long. The V gene's germline CDR1 is SGHKS and CDR2 YYEKEE (reference sequence). The trim removed 1 base at V and 9 bases at J, leaving 4 bases unmatched. This CDR3 is CASSLTGETIQYF. DNA for the CDR3: TGTGCCAGCAGCTTGACAGGGGAAACCATTCAGTACTTC.

This clonotype turned up a few times. One end of the junction varies from germline; a read error may be responsible. The V and J genes are TRBV7-7 and TRBJ2-6; TRBD1 might be the D (6 bases). The CDR3 contains 15 residues. The germline V gene encodes CDR1 SSHAT and CDR2 FNYEAQ (reference sequence). CDR3 sequence reads: CASSVGGSGANVLTF. The CDR3 region has the DNA TGTGCTAGCAGCGTAGGGGGCTCTGGGGCCAACGTCCTGACTTTC.

This clonotype was recorded many times. DNA for the CDR3: TGTGCCAGCAGACCCGACAGGAAAGCTTTCTTT. As protein: CASRPDRKAFF. The J gene is TRBJ1-1, the V gene TRBV7-2; D is possibly TRBD1 (6 bases). V was pared by 6 bases and J by 9 bases, with 11 bases between. There are 11 residues in the CDR3. Germline V gives CDR1 SGHTA, CDR2 FQGNSA. The full variable domain, completed using reference TRBV7-2 and TRBJ1-1, is GAGVSQSPSNKVTEKGKDVELRCDPISGHTALYWYRQSLGQGLEFLIYFQGNSAPDKSGLPSDRFSAERTGGSVSTLTIQRTQQEDSAVYLCASRPDRKAFFGQGTRLTVV.

The chain has TRBV29-1 and TRBJ1-2, with a possible D match to TRBD1 (6 bases). CDR3 size: 15 residues. Germline V CDR1 and CDR2: SQVTM, ANQGSEA. Trimming shortened V by 2 bases and J by 3 bases, and 16 bases separated the two germline ends. Written as DNA, the CDR3 is TGCAGCGTTGAATTCGGGGGGCAATTACACTATGGCTACACCTTC. As protein: CSVEFGGQLHYGYTF.

The chain recombines TRBV11-3 with TRBJ2-2; 8 nucleotides line up with TRBD1. The CDR3 spans 16 residues. The junction had 7 bases not matched to a gene; V was cut back by 5 bases and J by 2 bases. The germline V gene encodes CDR1 SGHNT and CDR2 YENEEA. DNA for the CDR3: TGTGCCAGCAGCGGGAGACAGGGGACAAACACCGGGGAGCTGTTTTTT. Translating it yields CASSGRQGTNTGELFF.

V gene TRBV12-3 or TRBV12-4 combines with J gene TRBJ2-5, with 8 nucleotides matching TRBD2. J was trimmed by 2 bases and V by 3 bases; bases with no gene match: 8. This CDR3 comprises 16 residues. DNA of the CDR3: TGTGCCAGCAGTTTTTGGCGGGGGGCCTATCAAGAGACCCAGTACTTC. It codes for CASSFWRGAYQETQYF.